A single sample gave rise to the 32 T cell receptor beta chains below, sequenced in a study of T cell responses to AZD1222 COVID-19 vaccine. Repertoires were generated with immunoSEQ multiplex PCR, while TCRdb's copy carries only in-frame clones and drops some. The sample contains over 150,000 clones, roughly nine tenths of which appear only once. This specimen was peripheral blood, taken on day 0 of AZD1222 vaccination. All receptors come from an adult in good health.

The table lists this clone with a few counts. The chain joins TRBV5-6 to TRBJ1-4, with D maybe TRBD1 (5 bases). Germline V lookup: CDR1 SGHDT, CDR2 YYEEEE. CDR3 length equals 15 residues. Trimming took off 0 bases at V and 5 bases at J, with 11 bases between the two ends. The CDR3 DNA follows: TGTGCCAGCAGCTTGGCAGACAGCTTAAATGAAAAACTGTTTTTT. It translates to CASSLADSLNEKLFF.

The chain is built from TRBV9 and TRBJ2-1; tentatively, D is TRBD1 or TRBD2 (5 bases each). The germline CDR1 and CDR2 sequences are SGDLS and YYNGEE. The CDR3 contains 15 residues. V was shortened by 3 bases and J by 4 bases, with 14 bases between the two germline ends. CDR3 protein: CASSASGTDYNEQFF. The CDR3, as DNA: TGTGCCAGCAGCGCCTCCGGGACGGATTACAATGAGCAGTTCTTC.

The V call is TRBV21-1, the J call TRBJ1-1; TRBD1 reflects the table's D call only, with no check against the DNA. TRBV21-1 is termed a pseudogene. The CDR3 length is 19 residues. The CDR3 is CASTLGNREYEDPLTEAFF. The CDR3 DNA reads TGTGCCAGCACCCTGGGGAACAGGGAATACGAGGATCCCCTCACTGAAGCTTTCTTT.

The chain has TRBV9 and TRBJ1-2; D is unresolved. The CDR3 contains 12 residues. Germline V gives CDR1 SGDLS, CDR2 YYNGEE. The V and J ends lost 3 bases and 4 bases respectively, with 7 bases between them. The CDR3 region has the DNA TGTGCCAGCAGCGGAAACTTCTATGGCTACACCTTC. Translated, it gives CASSGNFYGYTF. The full variable domain, rest sourced from reference TRBV9 and TRBJ1-2, is DSGVTQTPKHLITATGQRVTLRCSPRSGDLSVYWYQQSLDQGLQFLIQYYNGEERAKGNILERFSAQQFPDLHSELNLSSLELGDSALYFCASSGNFYGYTFGSGTRLTVV.

The genes are TRBV4-1 and TRBJ1-3; no clear D. The CDR3 covers 15 residues. V was pared by 1 base and J by 0 bases, with 7 bases between. Germline V gives CDR1 MGHRA, CDR2 YSYEKL. The CDR3 DNA follows: TGCGCCAGCAGCCAAGGGATCTTCTCTGGAAACACCATATATTTT. Its protein is CASSQGIFSGNTIYF.

The V gene is TRBV9, the J gene TRBJ2-1; D remains ambiguous. The V and J ends lost 0 bases and 0 bases respectively, with 7 bases between them. Germline loops: CDR1 SGDLS, CDR2 YYNGEE. The CDR3 sequence is 15 residues long. The CDR3 bases are TGTGCCAGCAGCGTAGATCCTAGCTCCTACAATGAGCAGTTCTTC. This gives the protein CASSVDPSSYNEQFF.

The gene calls are TRBV4-1 and TRBJ2-2; possible D gene TRBD2, 6 bases. The CDR3 has 15 residues. V was shortened by 4 bases and J by 2 bases, with 11 bases between the two germline ends. CDR1 and CDR2 (germline): MGHRA, YSYEKL. Here the CDR3 DNA reads TGCGCCAGCAGCCTCGTGGGGGGTAACACCGGGGAGCTGTTTTTT. Encoded protein: CASSLVGGNTGELFF.

The chain has TRBV2 and TRBJ1-5; TRBD1 matches at 8 bases. This CDR3 region has 14 residues. Germline CDR1 reads SNHLY; CDR2 reads FYNNEI. The J segment lost 7 bases and the V segment lost 7 bases, leaving 9 bases of the junction unmatched. The CDR3 spells CASTYGQGGQPQHF. The DNA of the CDR3 is TGTGCCAGCACTTATGGACAGGGCGGCCAGCCCCAGCATTTT. Full variable domain (outside the CDR3, taken from reference TRBV2 and TRBJ1-5): EPEVTQTPSHQVTQMGQEVILRCVPISNHLYFYWYRQILGQKVEFLVSFYNNEISEKSEIFDDQFSVERPDGSNFTLKIRSTKLEDSAMYFCASTYGQGGQPQHFGDGTRLSIL.

This chain joins TRBV2 and TRBJ1-1; D is undetermined. The V and J ends lost 3 bases and 4 bases respectively, with 12 bases between them. Germline V CDR1 and CDR2: SNHLY, FYNNEI. The CDR3 has 14 amino acids. The CDR3 here is CASSEREWSTEAFF. CDR3 nucleotides: TGTGCCAGCAGTGAGAGGGAGTGGAGCACTGAAGCTTTCTTT. Drawing the rest from reference TRBV2 and TRBJ1-1, the complete variable domain is EPEVTQTPSHQVTQMGQEVILRCVPISNHLYFYWYRQILGQKVEFLVSFYNNEISEKSEIFDDQFSVERPDGSNFTLKIRSTKLEDSAMYFCASSEREWSTEAFFGQGTRLTVV.

The chain uses TRBV27 and TRBJ2-7, with 11 nucleotides matching TRBD1. The CDR3 has 14 residues. V lost 3 bases, J lost 12 bases, and 10 bases stayed unmatched. CDR1 MNHEY and CDR2 SMNVEV come from the germline V gene (reference sequence). DNA for the CDR3: TGTGCCAGCAGTTTTTCCGGGACAGGGGGTAGGCGGTACTTC. Protein product: CASSFSGTGGRRYF.

The genes are TRBV13 and TRBJ1-5; perhaps TRBD1 as D (5 bases). CDR3 length equals 16 residues. Germline values: CDR1 PRHDT, CDR2 FYEKMQ (reference sequence). Trimming pared 3 bases from V and 4 bases from J, leaving 16 bases between. The DNA for the CDR3 is TGTGCCAGCAGCTTTACCTCGGGGCGTCGAAATCAGCCCCAGCATTTT. Residues: CASSFTSGRRNQPQHF. The whole variable domain, remainder taken from reference TRBV13 and TRBJ1-5, is AAGVIQSPRHLIKEKRETATLKCYPIPRHDTVYWYQQGPGQDPQFLISFYEKMQSDKGSIPDRFSAQQFSDYHSELNMSSLELGDSALYFCASSFTSGRRNQPQHFGDGTRLSIL.

This clone has just one count. This rearrangement joins TRBV5-1 to TRBJ2-5; no firm D call. CDR3 length: 15 residues. V was cut by 1 base and J by 1 base, with 11 bases left in between. Per germline, CDR1 SGHRS and CDR2 YFSETQ. The CDR3 DNA is TGCGCCAGCAGCTTGAGTAGGCGGTCCCAAGAGACCCAGTACTTC. Translation gives CASSLSRRSQETQYF.

The chain couples TRBV19 to TRBJ1-5, with 10 nucleotides matching TRBD1. There are 15 residues in the CDR3. The ends lost 8 bases at V and 2 bases at J; junction bases unmatched: 6. CDR1 is LNHDA, CDR2 SQIVND, per germline (reference sequence). CDR3 nucleotides: TGTGCCAGTGTTGACAGGGGGCTTGGCAATCAGCCCCAGCATTTT. Protein product: CASVDRGLGNQPQHF.

This sequence joins TRBV7-8 and TRBJ2-5, with 8 positions matching TRBD1. The CDR3 loop spans 16 amino acids. Germline assignment: CDR1 SGHVS and CDR2 FQNEAQ. Trimming at V came to 2 bases and at J to 6 bases, leaving 11 bases not matched to a gene. The CDR3 is CASSLPDLTGEKTQYF. The CDR3 DNA reads TGTGCCAGCAGCTTACCCGATCTGACAGGGGAAAAGACCCAGTACTTC.

V is TRBV27 and J is TRBJ1-2; 8 nucleotides line up with TRBD1. The CDR3 is 14 amino acids. Germline values: CDR1 MNHEY, CDR2 SMNVEV (reference sequence). The V and J ends lost 3 bases and 8 bases, in that order; junction bases with no gene match: 8. In nucleotides, the CDR3 is TGTGCCAGCAGTTTCGGACAGGGTTCTTTCGGCTACACCTTC. Amino acid sequence: CASSFGQGSFGYTF.

The chain links TRBV5-1 to TRBJ1-4; 9 nucleotides agree with TRBD1. CDR1 is SGHRS, CDR2 YFSETQ, per germline. This CDR3 spans 16 amino acids. Trimming took 0 bases from V and 7 from J; bases not matched to a gene: 7. The CDR3 DNA reads as TGCGCCAGCAGCTTGGGTACAGGGGGCGTGGGTGAAAAACTGTTTTTT. This encodes CASSLGTGGVGEKLFF.

V usage is TRBV6-5 and J usage is TRBJ1-5; D might be TRBD1 (5 bases). The CDR3 runs 14 residues. V was cut by 2 bases and J by 7 bases, with 12 bases left in between. Germline assignment: CDR1 MNHEY and CDR2 SVGAGI. CDR3 DNA: TGTGCCAGCAGTTACAACCGATGGGGGCAGCCCCAGCATTTT. This encodes CASSYNRWGQPQHF.

This clone came up once. This sequence joins TRBV6-1 and TRBJ1-3, with 8 bases fitting TRBD1. This CDR3 is 18 amino acids long. The V and J ends lost 4 bases and 4 bases, in that order; junction bases with no gene match: 15. CDR1 MNHNS and CDR2 SASEGT come from the germline V gene. CDR3 in amino acids: CASSASGETGGIGNTIYF. CDR3 sequence (DNA): TGTGCCAGCAGTGCCTCTGGGGAAACAGGGGGAATCGGAAACACCATATATTTT.

The chain carries TRBV6-5 and TRBJ1-4, with no clear D. CDR1 is MNHEY, CDR2 SVGAGI, per germline. V lost 5 bases to trimming and J lost 8 bases, with 12 bases between them. The CDR3 is made up of 13 amino acids. The CDR3 bases are TGTGCCAGCAGTCCCCGTCAGAGCGAAAAACTGTTTTTT. Protein: CASSPRQSEKLFF.

This rearrangement joins TRBV12-5 to TRBJ1-5, with unresolved D. V dropped 1 base and J dropped 7 bases, with 8 bases sitting between them. Per the germline V gene, CDR1 is LGHNT and CDR2 is FRNRAP. The CDR3 contains 13 residues. This CDR3 is CASGLDLHQPQHF. In DNA, the CDR3 is TGTGCTAGTGGTTTGGACCTCCACCAGCCCCAGCATTTT.

The chain is built from TRBV10-3 and TRBJ1-1, with D possibly matching TRBD1 (5 bases). V was trimmed by 6 bases and J by 7 bases, leaving 9 bases between them. Germline V gene data show CDR1 as ENHRY and CDR2 as SYGVKD. The CDR3 consists of 11 residues. In DNA form, the CDR3 reads TGTGCCATCAGAGGGACGGTTGAAGCTTTCTTT. It translates to CAIRGTVEAFF.

This rearrangement joins TRBV4-3 to TRBJ2-7, with D perhaps assigned TRBD1 or TRBD2 (5 bases each). The germline CDR1 and CDR2 sequences are LGHNA and YSLEER. Trimming took off 0 bases at V and 2 bases at J, with 14 bases between the two ends. The CDR3 contains 16 residues. In DNA form, the CDR3 reads TGCGCCAGCAGCCAAGACCGAGGGGCGTACCCCTACGAGCAGTACTTC. It codes for CASSQDRGAYPYEQYF.

The chain joins TRBV11-2 to TRBJ2-3; D unresolved. The CDR3 is 10 amino acids. Germline V gene lookup returns CDR1 SGHAT and CDR2 FQNNGV. V was trimmed by 0 bases and J by 8 bases, leaving 0 bases between them. The CDR3 region is CASSLDTQYF. CDR3 DNA sequence: TGTGCCAGCAGCTTAGATACGCAGTATTTT.

The chain is built from TRBV7-2 and TRBJ2-7; possibly TRBD1 for D (5 bases). Per the germline V gene, CDR1 is SGHTA and CDR2 is FQGNSA. Trimming left V 1 base short and J 1 base short, with 8 bases between. This CDR3 is 14 amino acids long. CDR3 region: CASSLGGGSYEQYF. CDR3 bases: TGTGCCAGCAGCTTAGGGGGCGGATCCTACGAGCAGTACTTC.

The chain has TRBV7-9 and TRBJ1-6, with D perhaps matching TRBD1 (5 bases). V shed 5 bases and J shed 4 bases, with 9 bases lying between them. The CDR3 runs to 14 residues. Looked up from germline, CDR1 is SEHNR and CDR2 is FQNEAQ (reference sequence). The CDR3 loop is CASSHGGYNSPLHF. The CDR3 bases are TGTGCCAGCAGCCACGGGGGTTATAATTCACCCCTCCACTTT.

V is TRBV7-2 and J is TRBJ1-4, with 8 bases identical to TRBD1. In germline, CDR1 is SGHTA, CDR2 FQGNSA. There are 17 residues in the CDR3. The V gene end was trimmed by 5 bases and the J gene end by 2 bases; junction bases not matched to a gene: 10. CDR3 sequence reads: CASSRQGAVVTNEKLFF. In DNA, the CDR3 is TGTGCCAGCAGCCGCCAGGGGGCGGTCGTTACTAATGAAAAACTGTTTTTT.

This clone was recorded once. The gene calls are TRBV12-3 or TRBV12-4 and TRBJ1-1; tentative D call: TRBD1 (5 bases). The CDR3 totals 12 residues. V shed 6 bases and J shed 5 bases, with 10 bases lying between them. The DNA for the CDR3 is TGTGCCAGCAGCCAGACAGATACTGAAGCTTTCTTT. This sequence encodes CASSQTDTEAFF.

The V call is TRBV9, the J call TRBJ1-2, with D perhaps TRBD1 (5 bases). V was pared by 4 bases and J by 0 bases, with 13 bases between. From germline, CDR1 is SGDLS and CDR2 YYNGEE. The CDR3 sequence is 15 residues long. The CDR3 coding sequence is TGTGCCAGCAGCCTCAGGACATCCACTAACTATGGCTACACCTTC. Its translation: CASSLRTSTNYGYTF.

The rearrangement links TRBV6-5 to TRBJ2-3, with TRBD2 as a possible D gene (6 bases). Trimming cost V 4 bases and J 4 bases, with 18 bases left between them. CDR3 length equals 16 residues. CDR1 MNHEY and CDR2 SVGAGI come from the germline V gene. The CDR3 protein is CASSSSRRDVADTQYF. CDR3 bases: TGTGCCAGCAGTTCGTCCCGGAGGGACGTAGCAGATACGCAGTATTTT.

This clone was recorded once. V gene TRBV11-2 combines with J gene TRBJ2-5; no firm D call. The CDR3 contains 12 residues. Trimming took 5 bases from V and 3 from J, leaving 7 bases between them. Per germline, CDR1 SGHAT and CDR2 FQNNGV. The CDR3, as DNA: TGTGCCAGCAGCCCTAGGGAAGAGACCCAGTACTTC. Translated, it gives CASSPREETQYF.

This chain links TRBV6-1 with TRBJ1-5; D is uncertain. This CDR3 spans 14 amino acids. Germline V gives CDR1 MNHNS, CDR2 SASEGT. V was cut by 0 bases and J by 8 bases, with 11 bases left in between. The chain's CDR3 is CASSEALSREPQHF. In nucleotides, the CDR3 is TGTGCCAGCAGTGAAGCCTTAAGTAGGGAGCCCCAGCATTTT.

The chain couples TRBV7-2 to TRBJ2-7, with 7 bases identical to TRBD1. V gave up 8 bases and J gave up 0 bases; unmatched junction bases: 4. This CDR3 spans 13 amino acids. The V gene's germline CDR1 is SGHTA and CDR2 FQGNSA. This CDR3 reads CASGTESSYEQYF. As DNA, the CDR3 is TGTGCCAGCGGGACAGAAAGCTCCTACGAGCAGTACTTC. The full variable domain, completed using reference TRBV7-2 and TRBJ2-7, is GAGVSQSPSNKVTEKGKDVELRCDPISGHTALYWYRQSLGQGLEFLIYFQGNSAPDKSGLPSDRFSAERTGGSVSTLTIQRTQQEDSAVYLCASGTESSYEQYFGPGTRLTVT.